This TCR beta chain was sequenced in a study of blood T cells in healthy people across ages. Study-level points and caveats: Per-million-T-cell TCR beta diversity fell roughly linearly with age.

Each sample provided at least 6 micrograms of extracted total RNA. Of note for this clonotype: As yet, its antigen is unknown.

The trim removed 6 bases at V and 2 bases at J, leaving 10 bases unmatched. This CDR3 spans 15 amino acids. Germline V lookup: CDR1 DFQATT, CDR2 SNEGSKA (reference sequence). The authors ran a second PCR of roughly 7 to 11 cycles using a sample-barcoded 5' primer and a J-beta primer mix. With 12 random nucleotides, a template-switch adaptor tagged each individual cDNA molecule. TCRdb re-called the 5' RACE reads with MiXCR, one entry per CDR3 protein. The sample contains over 300,000 distinct CDR3 sequences, 45% to 65% of which appear only once. The source of this sequence is a man aged 60 to 75 in good health. Material: blood. The rearrangement links TRBV20-1 to TRBJ2-7; 10 bases map to TRBD1. The chain's CDR3 is CSAPRGDRGAYEQYF. CDR3 sequence (DNA): TGCAGTGCCCCAAGAGGGGACAGGGGAGCCTACGAGCAGTACTTC.